The following is a TCR beta chain sequence with its context. What it binds is not known. This record belongs to a study of CD8+ T cells in alopecia areata. Background on the study: Tofacitinib was taken orally by treated patients, and the dose was 5 to 10 mg twice daily. Severity scores in treated patients reflected the percentage of scalp affected.

Study-level results: Under tofacitinib, numerous expanded lesional clonotypes remained detectable in scalp and blood.

Treatment: oral pan-JAK inhibitor, 5-10 mg twice daily. RNA extraction and reverse transcription yielded cDNA as sequencing template. The assay was immunoSEQ multiplex PCR, and TCRdb's table has in-frame clones only and misses some. The sample lists approximately 42,000 clones, 50% to 70% occurring once. The V end lost 6 bases, the J end lost 2 bases, and 25 bases lay between the germline ends. Per the germline V gene, CDR1 is SQVTM and CDR2 is ANQGSEA. The CDR3 sequence is 17 residues long. The source is a human donor with alopecia areata. The V call is TRBV29-1, the J call TRBJ2-5; tentative D call: TRBD1 (5 bases). Material: CD8+ T cells sorted from blood, obtained at week 4, from a patient treated with tofacitinib. This chain's CDR3 is CSVSGPGLHLAQETQYF. The CDR3, as DNA: TGCAGCGTCTCAGGGCCAGGTTTACATTTGGCTCAAGAGACCCAGTACTTC.